What follows are 13 T cell receptor beta chains derived from one specimen sequenced in a study of blood T cell repertoires in COVID-19. The method was immunoSEQ multiplex PCR; TCRdb's version includes in-frame clones alone and lacks a portion of them. Here the sample spans about 54,000 clones, just over 90% being singletons. The specimen sequenced was peripheral blood. The source is a middle-aged woman with active COVID-19.

The J gene is TRBJ2-7, the V gene TRBV11-2, with 10 bases fitting TRBD2. The V gene's germline CDR1 is SGHAT and CDR2 FQNNGV. V was clipped by 6 bases and J by 4 bases; unmatched bases: 12. The CDR3 consists of 16 residues. CDR3: CASRGAGGQNPYEQYF. The DNA of the CDR3 is TGTGCCAGCAGAGGAGCGGGGGGGCAGAACCCTTACGAGCAGTACTTC.

This clone was seen only once. J is TRBJ2-1 and V is TRBV18; D perhaps matches TRBD2 (5 bases). CDR3 length: 14 amino acids. Germline loops: CDR1 KGHSH, CDR2 LQKENI. V dropped 6 bases and J dropped 0 bases, with 9 bases sitting between them. The CDR3 reads CASSSVNSYNEQFF. The CDR3 region has the DNA TGTGCCAGCTCTAGCGTTAACTCCTACAATGAGCAGTTCTTC. The entire variable domain, with the rest obtained from reference TRBV18 and TRBJ2-1, is as follows: NAGVMQNPRHLVRRRGQEARLRCSPMKGHSHVYWYRQLPEEGLKFMVYLQKENIIDESGMPKERFSAEFPKEGPSILRIQQVVRGDSAAYFCASSSVNSYNEQFFGPGTRLTVL.

J is TRBJ2-1 and V is TRBV5-1, with TRBD2 matching over 10 bases. The CDR3 consists of 17 residues. Unmatched junction bases numbered 13, after V lost 3 bases and J lost 7 bases. Germline V gene sequence: CDR1 SGHRS, CDR2 YFSETQ. In DNA, the CDR3 is TGCGCCAGCAGCTCAGAAACGTTAGCGGGGGGTGGGAATGAGCAGTTCTTC. It codes for CASSSETLAGGGNEQFF.

The chain recombines TRBV6-6 with TRBJ1-2; D is perhaps TRBD1 (5 bases). Deletions cut 0 bases from V and 3 bases from J, with 8 bases between. The CDR3 contains 14 residues. The germline CDR1 and CDR2 sequences are MNHNY and SVGAGI (reference sequence). CDR3 in DNA: TGTGCCAGCAGTTACTCCCGACAGCACTATGGCTACACCTTC. It specifies CASSYSRQHYGYTF.

This chain links TRBV6-2 or TRBV6-3 with TRBJ2-1; D is unclear. The CDR3 covers 14 residues. Germline CDR1 MNHEY, CDR2 SVGEGT. The ends were cut back, 5 bases at V and 0 bases at J, with 8 bases in the middle. CDR3 in DNA: TGTGCCAGCAGTCAGTACAGCTCCTACAATGAGCAGTTCTTC. It specifies CASSQYSSYNEQFF.

The chain employs TRBV3-1 (or the pseudogene TRBV3-2) and TRBJ2-3, with TRBD2 as a possible D gene (5 bases). The CDR3 extends over 16 amino acids. CDR1 and CDR2 from the germline V gene are LGHDT and YNNKEL (reference sequence). Trimming stripped 1 base from V and 4 bases from J, with 15 bases between. The CDR3 region is CASSQAREVSPDTQYF. As DNA, the CDR3 is TGTGCCAGCAGCCAAGCCCGGGAAGTGTCCCCAGATACGCAGTATTTT.

This chain uses TRBV4-1 with TRBJ1-5; 9 bases agree with TRBD1. The germline V gene encodes CDR1 MGHRA and CDR2 YSYEKL. The CDR3 covers 15 residues. V lost 4 bases and J lost 6; bases outside the gene matches: 7. The CDR3 DNA sequence: TGCGCCAGCAGCCGCACAGGGGGCGGCGGTCAGCCCCAGCATTTT. As protein: CASSRTGGGGQPQHF.

The rearrangement uses TRBV19 and TRBJ2-2, with a tentative D call TRBD2 (5 bases). CDR1 and CDR2 (germline): LNHDA, SQIVND (reference sequence). The CDR3 has 17 amino acids. Trimming shortened V by 5 bases and J by 2 bases, and 18 bases separated the two germline ends. This CDR3 reads CASSLRGQEVNTGELFF. CDR3 DNA sequence: TGTGCCAGTAGTCTTCGTGGTCAGGAGGTAAACACCGGGGAGCTGTTTTTT.

The V and J genes are TRBV29-1 and TRBJ2-3; TRBD2 aligns across 14 bases. The CDR3 is 17 amino acids. Germline lookup yields CDR1 SQVTM and CDR2 ANQGSEA. V lost 2 bases to trimming and J lost 5 bases; unmatched junction nucleotides: 9. Written as DNA, the CDR3 is TGCAGCGTTGAAACCCGACCGGGACTAGCGGGGGTAGATACGCAGTATTTT. Protein sequence: CSVETRPGLAGVDTQYF.

The chain carries TRBV5-6 and TRBJ2-1; the match to TRBD2 covers 8 bases. This CDR3 region has 15 residues. The V gene's germline CDR1 is SGHDT and CDR2 YYEEEE. After removal of 4 bases from V and 7 bases from J, the junction contained 10 bases not matched to a gene. DNA of the CDR3: TGTGCCAGCAGCCTCCGGGGGGGCAGTATTAATGAGCAGTTCTTC. Its translation is CASSLRGGSINEQFF.

The V call is TRBV11-3, the J call TRBJ2-3; TRBD2 aligns across 12 bases. In germline, CDR1 is SGHNT, CDR2 YENEEA. The junction had 12 bases not matched to a gene; V was cut back by 3 bases and J by 5 bases. The CDR3 extends over 18 amino acids. The CDR3 here is CASSFPPLAGGRGDTQYF. DNA of the CDR3: TGTGCCAGCAGCTTCCCACCACTAGCGGGGGGACGAGGAGATACGCAGTATTTT.

V and J are TRBV14 and TRBJ2-7; perhaps TRBD2 as D (5 bases). The V gene lost 4 bases and the J gene lost 5 bases, with 9 bases spanning the gap. The CDR3 consists of 12 residues. CDR1 is SGHDN, CDR2 FVKESK, per germline. The chain's CDR3 is CASSLTRDEQYF. DNA for the CDR3: TGTGCCAGCAGCCTCACTAGGGACGAGCAGTACTTC.

This clone was observed once. The genes are TRBV18 and TRBJ1-1, with 8 bases lining up with TRBD1. The CDR3 sequence is 15 residues long. The germline gives CDR1 KGHSH, CDR2 LQKENI. V lost 1 base, J lost 4 bases, and 5 bases stayed unmatched. Written as DNA, the CDR3 is TGTGCCAGCTCACCACAGGTACAGGGGGGCACTGAAGCTTTCTTT. It encodes CASSPQVQGGTEAFF.